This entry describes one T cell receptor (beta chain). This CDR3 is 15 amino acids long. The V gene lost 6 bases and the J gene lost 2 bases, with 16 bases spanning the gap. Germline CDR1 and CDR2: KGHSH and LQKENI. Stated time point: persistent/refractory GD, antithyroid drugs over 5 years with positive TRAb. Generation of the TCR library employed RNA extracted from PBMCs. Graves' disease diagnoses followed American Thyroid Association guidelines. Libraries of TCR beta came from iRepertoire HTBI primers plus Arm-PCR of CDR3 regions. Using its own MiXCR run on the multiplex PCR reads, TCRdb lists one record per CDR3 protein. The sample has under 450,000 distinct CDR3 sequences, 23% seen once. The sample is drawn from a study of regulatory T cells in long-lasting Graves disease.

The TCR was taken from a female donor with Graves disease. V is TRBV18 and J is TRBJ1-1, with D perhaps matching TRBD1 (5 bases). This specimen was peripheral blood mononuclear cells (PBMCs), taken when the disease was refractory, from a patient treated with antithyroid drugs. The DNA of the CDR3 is TGTGCCAGCTCCCCTGGTTGGGGCGGAAACACTGAAGCTTTCTTT. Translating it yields CASSPGWGGNTEAFF. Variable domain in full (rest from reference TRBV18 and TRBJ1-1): NAGVMQNPRHLVRRRGQEARLRCSPMKGHSHVYWYRQLPEEGLKFMVYLQKENIIDESGMPKERFSAEFPKEGPSILRIQQVVRGDSAAYFCASSPGWGGNTEAFFGQGTRLTVV.